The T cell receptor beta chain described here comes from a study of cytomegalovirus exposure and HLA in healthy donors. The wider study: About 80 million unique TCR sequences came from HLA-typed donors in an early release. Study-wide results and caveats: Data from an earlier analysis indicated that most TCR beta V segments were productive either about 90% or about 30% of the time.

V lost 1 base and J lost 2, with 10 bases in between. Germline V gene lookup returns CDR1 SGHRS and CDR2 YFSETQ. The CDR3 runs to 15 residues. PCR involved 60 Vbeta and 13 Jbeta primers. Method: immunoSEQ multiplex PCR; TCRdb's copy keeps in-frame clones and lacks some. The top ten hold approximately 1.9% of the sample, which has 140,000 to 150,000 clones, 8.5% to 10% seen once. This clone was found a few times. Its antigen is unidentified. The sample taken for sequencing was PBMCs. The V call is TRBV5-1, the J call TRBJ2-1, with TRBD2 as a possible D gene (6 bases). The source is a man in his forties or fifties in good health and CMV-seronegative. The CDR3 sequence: CASSLRRATYNEQFF. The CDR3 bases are TGCGCCAGCAGCTTGCGGAGGGCCACCTACAATGAGCAGTTCTTC. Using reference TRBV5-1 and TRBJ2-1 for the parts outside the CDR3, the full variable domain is KAGVTQTPRYLIKTRGQQVTLSCSPISGHRSVSWYQQTPGQGLQFLFEYFSETQRNKGNFPGRFSGRQFSNSRSEMNVSTLELGDSALYLCASSLRRATYNEQFFGPGTRLTVL.